These 11 T cell receptor beta chains were all obtained from the same sample, sequenced in a study of cytomegalovirus exposure and HLA in healthy donors (dated by TCRdb to about 2017). The library was made by the immunoSEQ multiplex PCR assay. A mixture of 60 forward primers for TCR Vbeta segments and 13 reverse primers for TCR Jbeta segments was used in the multiplex PCR. TCRdb provides this immuneACCESS table in a form limited to in-frame rearrangements. Some clones are lacking; in checked studies, under half of them reflect an unresolved V gene, and why the rest are absent is not known. In all, the sample holds 150,000 to 200,000 clones, and approximately 77% of those were seen once. In total, the top ten clones hold around 7% of the sample. Sequenced sample: PBMCs. The receptor set was obtained from a male donor in good health and CMV-seropositive.

The chain employs TRBV6-5 and TRBJ1-4; D may be TRBD1 (5 bases). CDR1 MNHEY and CDR2 SVGAGI come from the germline V gene. The CDR3 is 15 amino acids. With 4 bases removed from V and 0 bases from J, the gap between germline ends came to 9 bases. CDR3 in amino acids: CASSLQASTNEKLFF. DNA of the CDR3: TGTGCCAGCAGTTTACAGGCATCAACTAATGAAAAACTGTTTTTT.

J is TRBJ2-4 and V is TRBV27; 8 bases line up with TRBD1. The germline V gene encodes CDR1 MNHEY and CDR2 SMNVEV (reference sequence). V dropped 2 bases and J dropped 11; count of bases not matched to a gene: 11. This CDR3 has 15 residues. CDR3 amino acids: CASSLGLGQGYVQYF. The CDR3 region has the DNA TGTGCCAGCAGTTTAGGGTTAGGACAGGGATATGTTCAGTACTTC.

This sequence joins TRBV19 and TRBJ2-2; 12 bases align to TRBD2. The CDR3 has 18 residues. Germline assignment: CDR1 LNHDA and CDR2 SQIVND (reference sequence). V gave up 3 bases and J gave up 2 bases; unmatched junction bases: 7. DNA for the CDR3: TGTGCCAGTAGTATCCGAGGACTAGCGGGAATTAACACCGGGGAGCTGTTTTTT. The encoded protein is CASSIRGLAGINTGELFF.

This chain uses TRBV7-9 with TRBJ2-3; a weak D match, TRBD2 (6 bases). The length of the CDR3 is 17 residues. The germline V and J ends were trimmed by 1 base and 5 bases, with 19 bases remaining between them. Germline CDR1 is SEHNR and CDR2 is FQNEAQ (reference sequence). The CDR3 nucleotides are TGTGCCAGCAGCTTAGGGGGAGCCGGACTGCGGGGAGATACGCAGTATTTT. Amino acid sequence: CASSLGGAGLRGDTQYF.

As for this clone: One end of the junction fails to match germline, which may point to a read error. The chain couples TRBV13 to TRBJ1-4, with D possibly being TRBD1 (6 bases). The CDR3 is made up of 15 amino acids. The germline CDR1 and CDR2 sequences are PRHDT and FYEKMQ (reference sequence). CDR3 residues: CASSIGQQTNEKLFF. The DNA for the CDR3 is TGTGCCAGCAGCATAGGACAGCAAACTAATGAAAAACTGTTTTTT.

Of note for this clone: The junction does not match germline at one end; this may be a read error. The chain couples TRBV6-1 to TRBJ2-5, with a weak D call TRBD2 (5 bases). In germline, CDR1 is MNHNS, CDR2 SASEGT. The CDR3 is 14 residues long. For the CDR3, the DNA is TGTGCCAGCAGTGGTACGAGAGAGGGCCAGACCCGGTACTTC. This sequence encodes CASSGTREGQTRYF.

The chain combines TRBV4-1 with TRBJ1-6; D might be TRBD1 (6 bases). The CDR3 consists of 15 residues. Trimming removed 4 bases at V and 7 bases at J, with 14 bases between. Germline CDR1 and CDR2: MGHRA and YSYEKL. Here the CDR3 DNA reads TGCGCCAGCAGCCCTACAGGGTTGGCAAATTCACCCCTCCACTTT. Amino acids: CASSPTGLANSPLHF.

The V and J genes are TRBV6-5 and TRBJ1-3; D is possibly TRBD1 (5 bases). This CDR3 has 15 amino acids. The V and J ends lost 6 bases and 0 bases respectively, with 12 bases between them. The germline V gene encodes CDR1 MNHEY and CDR2 SVGAGI. CDR3 sequence (DNA): TGTGCCAGCAGCCCCGGGGGAAGCTCTGGAAACACCATATATTTT. It specifies CASSPGGSSGNTIYF.

The rearrangement links TRBV5-4 to TRBJ2-2, with D hard to call. The CDR3 spans 14 residues. Trimming stripped 4 bases from V and 3 bases from J, with 10 bases between. Germline V CDR1 and CDR2: SGHNT, YYREEE (reference sequence). CDR3 loop: CASSPALDTGELFF. DNA for the CDR3: TGTGCCAGCAGCCCCGCGCTAGACACCGGGGAGCTGTTTTTT.

The J gene is TRBJ2-5, the V gene TRBV7-3, with 7 positions matching TRBD1. This CDR3 is built from 13 residues. Germline CDR1 and CDR2: SGHTA and FQGTGA. V was clipped by 5 bases and J by 1 base; unmatched bases: 1. The CDR3 region is CASSRTGQETQYF. In nucleotides, the CDR3 is TGTGCCAGCAGCCGGACAGGCCAAGAGACCCAGTACTTC.

This clone turned up a few times. The sample holds other DNA sequences that translate to the same CDR3. The chain is built from TRBV7-9 and TRBJ2-5, with 7 bases fitting TRBD1. This CDR3 is 14 amino acids long. J lost 2 bases, V lost 5 bases, and 5 bases had no gene match. Germline V gives CDR1 SEHNR, CDR2 FQNEAQ (reference sequence). The CDR3 bases are TGTGCCAGCAGCACCGGGACAGTACAAGAGACCCAGTACTTC. This encodes CASSTGTVQETQYF. Complete variable domain (other parts from reference TRBV7-9 and TRBJ2-5): DTGVSQNPRHKITKRGQNVTFRCDPISEHNRLYWYRQTLGQGPEFLTYFQNEAQLEKSRLLSDRFSAERPKGSFSTLEIQRTEQGDSAMYLCASSTGTVQETQYFGPGTRLLVL.